At least ten counts were recorded for the clone carrying this TCR beta chain. Researchers tagged individual cDNA molecules with unique molecular identifiers. One entry per CDR3 protein, called by TCRdb with MiXCR from the 5' RACE reads. The repertoire consists of approximately 27,000 distinct CDR3 sequences, with 8.5% to 10% occurring once and the leading ten covering roughly 13%. The entry originates in a study of early T cells in non-severe SARS-CoV-2 infection. With V trimmed by 1 base and J by 2 bases, 2 bases remained unmatched. The CDR3 length is 15 residues. Germline V gene lookup returns CDR1 SGHTA and CDR2 FQGNSA.

The chain uses TRBV7-2 and TRBJ2-3; 8 bases align to TRBD2. Sequencing was performed on whole blood. This receptor was obtained from an adult who was a healthcare worker with PCR-confirmed SARS-CoV-2 infection or an uninfected control (not recorded which). The CDR3 reads CASSLGLANTDTQYF. CDR3 DNA: TGTGCCAGCAGCTTAGGACTAGCGAACACAGATACGCAGTATTTT. The variable domain in full, completed from reference TRBV7-2 and TRBJ2-3, reads GAGVSQSPSNKVTEKGKDVELRCDPISGHTALYWYRQSLGQGLEFLIYFQGNSAPDKSGLPSDRFSAERTGGSVSTLTIQRTQQEDSAVYLCASSLGLANTDTQYFGPGTRLTVL.